This is a list of T cell receptor beta chains from one sample in a study of blood T cell repertoires in COVID-19. TCRdb's table, derived via immunoSEQ multiplex PCR, lists solely in-frame clones and lacks some. The data contain 150,000 to 180,000 clones, roughly four fifths of them singletons. The specimen sequenced was PBMCs or T cells enriched from blood (not recorded which). These receptors all come from a man aged 45-65 years who had recovered from COVID-19. Each CDR3 is given with its conserved first and last residue. A D gene is named only where the DNA matches it firmly. Only some rows state a clone size, as once, few, many or a class for expanded clones.

j_call: TRBJ2-7; v_call: TRBV12-3/TRBV12-4; cdr3_length: 12; d_call: TRBD1; clone_size: NA; cdr3_nt: TGTGCCAGCAGTCTAGACAGGGCTGGGCAGTACTTC; cdr3_aa: CASSLDRAGQYF
j_call: TRBJ2-2; v_call: TRBV3-1/TRBV3-2; cdr3_length: 13; d_call: TRBD2; clone_size: NA; cdr3_nt: TGTGCCAGCAGTCGGGGGGGCAGCGGGGAGCTGTTTTTT; cdr3_aa: CASSRGGSGELFF
j_call: TRBJ2-7; v_call: TRBV19; cdr3_length: 17; d_call: NA; clone_size: NA; cdr3_nt: TGTGCCAGTAGTATAGCTTCCGCGGGGGCCCTCTCCTACGAGCAGTACTTC; cdr3_aa: CASSIASAGALSYEQYF
j_call: TRBJ2-3; v_call: TRBV6-4; cdr3_length: 17; d_call: NA; clone_size: NA; cdr3_nt: TGTGCCAGCAGTGACGTTCAGGAAGAGTCGGGCACAGATACGCAGTATTTT; cdr3_aa: CASSDVQEESGTDTQYF
j_call: TRBJ1-2; v_call: TRBV19; cdr3_length: 12; d_call: TRBD1; clone_size: once; cdr3_nt: TGTGCCAGTAGCTCACAGGGGTATGGCTACACCTTC; cdr3_aa: CASSSQGYGYTF
j_call: TRBJ1-6; v_call: TRBV6-1; cdr3_length: 16; d_call: TRBD1; clone_size: NA; cdr3_nt: TGTGCCAGCAGTGAAAGTAAGGACAGGCCCACGTCACCCCTCCACTTT; cdr3_aa: CASSESKDRPTSPLHF
j_call: TRBJ1-1; v_call: TRBV4-3; cdr3_length: 13; d_call: NA; clone_size: NA; cdr3_nt: TGCGCCAGCAGCCAAGATACGAGCACTGAAGCTTTCTTT; cdr3_aa: CASSQDTSTEAFF
j_call: TRBJ1-3; v_call: TRBV7-2; cdr3_length: 15; d_call: NA; clone_size: few; cdr3_nt: TGTGCCAGCAGCCAGCTGGCAGGGATCGGAAACACCATATATTTT; cdr3_aa: CASSQLAGIGNTIYF
j_call: TRBJ2-5; v_call: TRBV7-6; cdr3_length: 14; d_call: NA; clone_size: NA; cdr3_nt: TGTGCCAGCAGCTTAGCGCCCCTAGAGGAGACCCAGTACTTC; cdr3_aa: CASSLAPLEETQYF
j_call: TRBJ2-1; v_call: TRBV7-2; cdr3_length: 13; d_call: NA; clone_size: NA; cdr3_nt: TGTGCCAGCAGCTTACAGGGTTACAATGAGCAGTTCTTC; cdr3_aa: CASSLQGYNEQFF
j_call: TRBJ1-6; v_call: TRBV19; cdr3_length: 14; d_call: NA; clone_size: NA; cdr3_nt: TGTGCCAGTGGCAGGGGTATTCATAATTCACCCCTCCACTTT; cdr3_aa: CASGRGIHNSPLHF
j_call: TRBJ1-1; v_call: TRBV11-3; cdr3_length: 16; d_call: NA; clone_size: NA; cdr3_nt: TGTGCCAGCAGCTTTCCACTGGGAGAAATGAACACTGAAGCTTTCTTT; cdr3_aa: CASSFPLGEMNTEAFF
j_call: TRBJ1-3; v_call: TRBV11-2; cdr3_length: 15; d_call: NA; clone_size: NA; cdr3_nt: TGTGCCAGCAGCTTAGTGCCAGGCTCTGGAAACACCATATATTTT; cdr3_aa: CASSLVPGSGNTIYF
j_call: TRBJ2-2; v_call: TRBV5-4; cdr3_length: 14; d_call: TRBD1; clone_size: NA; cdr3_nt: TGTGCCAGCAGGCCTGACAGGGCAAACGGGGAGCTGTTTTTT; cdr3_aa: CASRPDRANGELFF
j_call: TRBJ2-7; v_call: TRBV3-1/TRBV3-2; cdr3_length: 13; d_call: NA; clone_size: NA; cdr3_nt: TGTGCCAGCAGCCTACGACAGACATACGAGCAGTACTTC; cdr3_aa: CASSLRQTYEQYF
j_call: TRBJ2-5; v_call: TRBV30; cdr3_length: 17; d_call: TRBD2; clone_size: NA; cdr3_nt: TGTGCCTGGAGTCGAGGAAGGACTAGCGGGGTACAAGAGACCCAGTACTTC; cdr3_aa: CAWSRGRTSGVQETQYF
j_call: TRBJ1-5; v_call: TRBV15; cdr3_length: 16; d_call: TRBD1; clone_size: NA; cdr3_nt: TGTGCCACCAGCAGAGTGGGACAGGGGCGCAATCAGCCCCAGCATTTT; cdr3_aa: CATSRVGQGRNQPQHF
j_call: TRBJ1-5; v_call: TRBV5-5; cdr3_length: 14; d_call: NA; clone_size: NA; cdr3_nt: TGTGCCAGCAGCTTGGATCGACTCCCCCAGCCCCAGCATTTT; cdr3_aa: CASSLDRLPQPQHF